The rows below give T cell receptor beta chains drawn from one sample of a study of graft-versus-host responses after intestinal transplantation. These receptors' antigens are unknown. Generated by immunoSEQ multiplex PCR, the TCRdb table keeps only in-frame clones and is missing some. The sample has tens of thousands of clones; around 95% are singletons. Source: unstimulated CD8+ T cells sorted from spleen or lymph node cells, taken before intestinal transplant. The receptor source for this set is a human donor who received an intestinal transplant. CDR3s leave out the opening cysteine and the closing phenylalanine or tryptophan. The order of the fields is J gene, CDR3 length, D gene, V gene, CDR3 protein. A D gene is named only where the DNA matches it firmly.

TRBJ2-7 11 . TRBV30 AWRRGSSYEQY
TRBJ1-4 13 . TRBV27 ASREGVATNEKLF
TRBJ2-7 12 TRBD1 TRBV30 AWSIAGGNYEQY
TRBJ2-7 10 . TRBV4-1 ASSQDPKEQY
TRBJ2-1 15 . TRBV28 ASSRRTAHSSYNEQF
TRBJ2-1 13 . TRBV15 ATSRERETGNEQF
TRBJ1-2 12 . TRBV19 ASRLDEDLYGYT
TRBJ2-7 13 . TRBV27 ASSLLGSLTCEQY
TRBJ2-3 14 . TRBV7-9 ASSEMDSTSSDTQY
TRBJ2-2 12 . TRBV30 AWSVRPGTGELF
TRBJ1-1 11 . TRBV5-6 ASSLGTYTEAF
TRBJ2-1 11 . TRBV6-5 ASSYSVSDEQF
TRBJ2-1 9 . TRBV20-1 SARDLYEQF
TRBJ1-5 13 . TRBV6-5 ASSYFQRGDQPQH
TRBJ1-4 15 TRBD1 TRBV4-1 ASSQDPRAGGREKLF
TRBJ2-3 12 . TRBV19 ASTDGDLPNTQY
TRBJ2-1 15 TRBD1 TRBV2 ASTPATGTGGNNEQF
. 12 . TRBV5-7 ASRLEADSYEQY
TRBJ2-1 14 TRBD2 TRBV5-6 ASSLSIAGPYNEQF
TRBJ2-5 13 . TRBV27 ASSPGTTRQETQY
TRBJ1-1 14 . TRBV27 ASSLWVPGENTEAF
TRBJ1-4 13 . TRBV11-2 ASSPQWWGRGKLF
TRBJ1-6 12 . TRBV5-1 ASSSDGVTSPLH
TRBJ2-1 14 . TRBV12-5 ASGLLGTPPGNEQF
TRBJ2-1 12 TRBD2 TRBV6-6 ASSVAGGYNEQF
TRBJ2-7 11 . TRBV15 ATSRRTDYEQY
TRBJ2-7 11 TRBD1 TRBV10-2 ASRGQGSYEQY
TRBJ2-7 14 TRBD1 TRBV27 ASRTGTGALSYEQY
TRBJ2-7 11 . TRBV27 ASSLHLSYEQY
TRBJ2-5 13 . TRBV9 ASSGNPGPGETQY
TRBJ2-1 13 TRBD2 TRBV28 ASSETTSVYNEQF
TRBJ2-3 12 TRBD1 TRBV2 ATRDREGTDTQY
. 13 . TRBV28 ASSLTPALAYEQY
TRBJ1-2 12 . TRBV5-6 ASSARGGSYGYT
TRBJ1-2 12 . TRBV5-4 ASSLRTEIYGYT
TRBJ2-1 13 TRBD1 TRBV29-1 SVLRDRGRNNEQF
TRBJ1-5 12 . TRBV5-1 ASSLGTGNQPQH
TRBJ2-7 15 TRBD2 TRBV9 ASSVEPGLAGNHEQY
TRBJ2-1 18 TRBD2 TRBV5-1 ASSLAATSGKGGLGDTQF
TRBJ2-7 13 . TRBV6-1 ASHKWVAPFYEQY
TRBJ2-7 14 TRBD2 TRBV2 ASSDLAGVNSYEQY
TRBJ2-7 13 TRBD2 TRBV13 ASSPRAGGHDEQY
. 12 TRBD2 TRBV9 ASSLTSGGYEQY
TRBJ2-7 14 TRBD2 TRBV11-2 ASSRTGLAGDYEQY
TRBJ1-1 12 TRBD1 TRBV6-5 ASSDRAMNTEAF